The next 18 T cell receptor beta chains were all read from a single sample in a study of blood T cell repertoires in COVID-19. Method: immunoSEQ multiplex PCR; TCRdb's copy keeps in-frame clones and lacks some. The data contain 150,000 to 200,000 clones, about nine tenths of them singletons. The sequenced sample was peripheral blood. These receptors were collected from a woman in her 70s with acute or convalescent COVID-19.

This chain's CDR3 is CSVEASGAQFF. The CDR3 coding sequence is TGCAGCGTTGAAGCAAGCGGAGCTCAGTTCTTC. The chain uses TRBV29-1 and TRBJ2-1; possible D gene TRBD2, 5 bases. Germline loops: CDR1 SQVTM, CDR2 ANQGSEA. The germline V and J ends were trimmed by 1 base and 13 bases, with 11 bases remaining between them. CDR3 length: 11 amino acids.

This chain uses TRBV9 with TRBJ1-2; D gene uncertain. CDR1 is SGDLS and CDR2 is YYNGEE in the germline V gene. Trimming removed 3 bases at V and 3 bases at J, with 12 bases between. The CDR3 totals 14 residues. The DNA for the CDR3 is TGTGCCAGCAGCGAAGGACGGCGGGACTATGGCTACACCTTC. Protein sequence: CASSEGRRDYGYTF.

The V call is TRBV7-2, the J call TRBJ2-1, with 13 bases that match TRBD2. Trimming cost V 5 bases and J 10 bases; bases outside gene matches: 8. Per the germline V gene, CDR1 is SGHTA and CDR2 is FQGNSA. The CDR3 runs 15 residues. The CDR3 DNA reads TGTGCCAGCAGCATCGGACTAGCGGGAGAAAGCGAGCAGTTCTTC. As protein: CASSIGLAGESEQFF.

The gene calls are TRBV29-1 and TRBJ2-5; D is unclear. CDR3 length equals 12 residues. Between the trimmed V and J ends, which lost 6 bases and 1 base, there was a span of 9 bases. CDR1 and CDR2 (germline): SQVTM, ANQGSEA. Written as DNA, the CDR3 is TGCAGCGTCTCGTACGGCCAAGAGACCCAGTACTTC. This sequence encodes CSVSYGQETQYF.

This sequence joins TRBV18 and TRBJ2-7; the D gene is possibly TRBD2 (6 bases). This CDR3 is 12 amino acids long. CDR1 KGHSH and CDR2 LQKENI come from the germline V gene. The V gene lost 6 bases and the J gene lost 3 bases, with 9 bases spanning the gap. The CDR3 region has the DNA TGTGCCAGCTCCCCGACTAGCTACGAGCAGTACTTC. It codes for CASSPTSYEQYF.

The rearrangement uses TRBV9 and TRBJ1-6, with D maybe TRBD1 (5 bases). CDR1 is SGDLS, CDR2 YYNGEE, per germline. This CDR3 has 16 residues. Trimming removed 0 bases at V and 3 bases at J, with 10 bases between. Here the CDR3 DNA reads TGTGCCAGCAGCGTAGGGGCTCAGGGCTATAATTCACCCCTCCACTTT. It codes for CASSVGAQGYNSPLHF.

In this sample, this clone turned up once. The chain employs TRBV7-3 and TRBJ2-2, with a possible D match to TRBD2 (6 bases). Trimming pared 2 bases from V and 5 bases from J, leaving 6 bases between. This CDR3 has 13 amino acids. Per germline, CDR1 SGHTA and CDR2 FQGTGA. The CDR3 coding sequence is TGTGCCAGCAGCTTAGGAGGGACCGGGGAGCTGTTTTTT. It specifies CASSLGGTGELFF.

This rearrangement joins TRBV11-3 to TRBJ2-7; a possible D gene is TRBD2 (5 bases). Trimming removed 7 bases from V and 5 bases from J, with 21 bases in between. Germline-derived CDR1 and CDR2 are SGHNT and YENEEA. CDR3 size: 15 residues. The CDR3: CASTLGYRGRDEQYF. The CDR3 coding sequence is TGTGCCAGCACCCTAGGGTACCGGGGTAGGGACGAGCAGTACTTC.

The chain carries TRBV27 and TRBJ1-2, with 8 bases fitting TRBD1. The germline CDR1 and CDR2 sequences are MNHEY and SMNVEV (reference sequence). The CDR3 is 16 residues long. The junction had 4 bases not matched to a gene; V was cut back by 0 bases and J by 1 base. The DNA for the CDR3 is TGTGCCAGCAGTTTATCCGGGACAGGAATTAACTATGGCTACACCTTC. Translation: CASSLSGTGINYGYTF.

The chain is built from TRBV2 and TRBJ1-5; 9 bases align to TRBD1. The CDR3 has 15 residues. CDR1 SNHLY and CDR2 FYNNEI come from the germline V gene. With 6 bases clipped from V and 1 base from J, the junction kept 4 bases outside the gene matches. The CDR3 loop is CASSADRGSNQPQHF. The CDR3, as DNA: TGTGCCAGCAGCGCCGACAGGGGGAGCAATCAGCCCCAGCATTTT.

The chain carries TRBV5-4 and TRBJ2-7; TRBD2 might be the D (6 bases). The CDR3 contains 16 residues. CDR1 and CDR2 (germline): SGHNT, YYREEE (reference sequence). V lost 2 bases and J 2 bases, leaving 17 bases between the germline ends. For the CDR3, the DNA is TGTGCCAGCAGCTTATCCCCCCAGGGAGGCCCCTACGAGCAGTACTTC. Translated: CASSLSPQGGPYEQYF.

The rearrangement uses TRBV3-1 (or the pseudogene TRBV3-2) and TRBJ1-2, with D possibly being TRBD1 (5 bases). V was shortened by 0 bases and J by 0 bases, with 14 bases between the two germline ends. Per germline, CDR1 LGHDT and CDR2 YNNKEL (reference sequence). The CDR3 contains 17 residues. The CDR3 sequence: CASSQEEGRGPNYGYTF. The CDR3 region has the DNA TGTGCCAGCAGCCAAGAAGAAGGGAGGGGACCTAACTATGGCTACACCTTC.

The rearrangement links TRBV2 to TRBJ2-1, with D perhaps matching TRBD2 (6 bases). V gave up 1 base and J gave up 6 bases, with 16 bases separating them. The CDR3 runs 16 residues. Germline CDR1 and CDR2: SNHLY and FYNNEI. The CDR3 spells CASSEERLGLGNEQFF. In DNA form, the CDR3 reads TGTGCCAGCAGTGAAGAGCGACTAGGATTGGGCAATGAGCAGTTCTTC.

The V gene is TRBV3-1 (or the pseudogene TRBV3-2), the J gene TRBJ1-1; maybe TRBD1 (6 bases). Germline lookup yields CDR1 LGHDT and CDR2 YNNKEL (reference sequence). V was pared by 6 bases and J by 1 base, with 12 bases between. The CDR3 has 14 amino acids. The chain's CDR3 is CASRGVDRNTEAFF. CDR3 DNA sequence: TGTGCCAGCAGAGGCGTGGACAGGAACACTGAAGCTTTCTTT.

V and J are TRBV6-6 and TRBJ1-1; D gene ambiguous. The length of the CDR3 is 12 residues. Germline V gene sequence: CDR1 MNHNY, CDR2 SVGAGI (reference sequence). Deletions cut 8 bases from V and 1 base from J, with 8 bases between. CDR3 coding DNA: TGTGCCAGCCGAGGAGGGAACACTGAAGCTTTCTTT. It is translated as CASRGGNTEAFF.

V gene TRBV19 combines with J gene TRBJ2-1; TRBD2 aligns across 11 bases. From germline, CDR1 is LNHDA and CDR2 SQIVND (reference sequence). The CDR3 has 16 residues. With V trimmed by 10 bases and J by 4 bases, 12 bases remained unmatched. For the CDR3, the DNA is TGTGCCACCCTACCGACTAGCGGGATCGGTTACAATGAGCAGTTCTTC. Translating it yields CATLPTSGIGYNEQFF. Filled out from reference TRBV19 and TRBJ2-1, the complete variable domain reads DGGITQSPKYLFRKEGQNVTLSCEQNLNHDAMYWYRQDPGQGLRLIYYSQIVNDFQKGDIAEGYSVSREKKESFPLTVTSAQKNPTAFYLCATLPTSGIGYNEQFFGPGTRLTVL.

The genes are TRBV4-3 and TRBJ1-6, with D perhaps matching TRBD1 (6 bases). The CDR3 contains 14 residues. Trimming left V 1 base short and J 11 bases short, with 12 bases between. The V gene's germline CDR1 is LGHNA and CDR2 YSLEER. CDR3 sequence: CASSQVRGFAPLHF. CDR3 bases: TGCGCCAGCAGCCAAGTTAGGGGGTTCGCACCCCTCCACTTT.

The chain combines TRBV19 with TRBJ2-1, with 9 bases aligning to TRBD1. Germline loops: CDR1 LNHDA, CDR2 SQIVND (reference sequence). Trimming cost V 5 bases and J 6 bases; bases outside gene matches: 11. The CDR3 runs 16 residues. CDR3 loop: CASSAPGTGWVNEQFF. CDR3 bases: TGTGCCAGTAGTGCACCCGGGACAGGGTGGGTCAATGAGCAGTTCTTC.